Listed below are T cell receptor beta chains from one sample, sequenced in a study of identifying expanded T cells in peripheral blood. Clones were sequenced by immunoSEQ multiplex PCR, and TCRdb holds only the in-frame ones, with some missing. This table holds approximately 100,000 clones, roughly 91% found once. Specimen: blood. Receptor source: a person between 18 and 75 years old in good health. CDR3s include the opening cysteine and the closing phenylalanine or tryptophan. The D gene is left open where the match is weak. Part of the rows lack a size; the others show once, few, many or a class for expanded clones.

cdr3_length | j_call | clone_size | d_call | v_call | cdr3_nt | cdr3_aa
15 | TRBJ2-3 | NA | NA | TRBV18 | TGTGCCAGCTCACCACCAACGGCCAGCACAGATACGCAGTATTTT | CASSPPTASTDTQYF
13 | TRBJ1-5 | NA | NA | TRBV7-9 | TGTGCCAGCAGTGGGACGGTCAATCAGCCCCAGCATTTT | CASSGTVNQPQHF
18 | TRBJ1-5 | NA | NA | TRBV4-1 | TGCGCCAGCAGCCAAGCCGGGGAACAGGAACATAGCAATCAGCCCCAGCATTTT | CASSQAGEQEHSNQPQHF
14 | TRBJ1-2 | NA | NA | TRBV5-1 | TGCGCCAGCAGCTTGGGAGGGCAGGTTGATGGCTACACCTTC | CASSLGGQVDGYTF
15 | TRBJ2-2 | NA | TRBD2 | TRBV4-3 | TGCGCCAGCAGCCCGACCGGGGGGGTAACCGGGGAGCTGTTTTTT | CASSPTGGVTGELFF
19 | TRBJ1-5 | NA | TRBD1 | TRBV7-8 | TGTGCCAGCAGCTTAGCCTCAGGGGGCCCGGCCCCCCGCAATCAGCCCCAGCATTTT | CASSLASGGPAPRNQPQHF
13 | TRBJ2-1 | NA | TRBD1 | TRBV2 | TGTGCCAGCATCGGGACAGGGGACAATGAGCAGTTCTTC | CASIGTGDNEQFF
10 | TRBJ2-7 | NA | NA | TRBV2 | TGTGCCAGCAGGGGTTTAGAGCAGTACTTC | CASRGLEQYF
14 | TRBJ2-1 | NA | NA | TRBV30 | TGTGCCTGGAGTCCCCGGACGGTATACAATGAGCAGTTCTTC | CAWSPRTVYNEQFF
15 | TRBJ1-5 | NA | TRBD1 | TRBV7-2 | TGTGCCAGCAGCTTAATGCAGGGGGGCAATCAGCCCCAGCATTTT | CASSLMQGGNQPQHF
17 | TRBJ2-1 | NA | NA | TRBV7-2 | TGTGCCAGCAGCTCAGGAAACTCCTTTTTCTCCTACAATGAGCAGTTCTTC | CASSSGNSFFSYNEQFF
15 | TRBJ1-3 | NA | TRBD1 | TRBV5-1 | TGCGCCAGCAGCTTGGGGGACAGGCAGCGAAACACCATATATTTT | CASSLGDRQRNTIYF
11 | TRBJ1-1 | NA | NA | TRBV6-1 | TGTGCCAGCAGCAGGGGTGCGGAAGCTTTCTTT | CASSRGAEAFF
15 | TRBJ1-2 | NA | TRBD1 | TRBV13 | TGTGCCAGCAGCAAACGACAGGGGGACACTCATGGCTACACCTTC | CASSKRQGDTHGYTF
14 | TRBJ2-3 | NA | NA | TRBV7-2 | TGTGCCAGCAGCTCCTTAGCGGTAACAGATACGCAGTATTTT | CASSSLAVTDTQYF
13 | TRBJ2-5 | NA | NA | TRBV7-7 | TGTGCCAGCAGCTTAGTGGGAGCAGAGACCCAGTACTTC | CASSLVGAETQYF
15 | TRBJ1-2 | NA | NA | TRBV2 | TGTGCCAGCAGTGAAGCCCCAGCAGGCAGCTATGGCTACACCTTC | CASSEAPAGSYGYTF
17 | TRBJ1-1 | NA | TRBD1 | TRBV7-2 | TGTGCCAGCAGCCCGTCCAGAGGGACAGGGGGTTTGACTGAAGCTTTCTTT | CASSPSRGTGGLTEAFF
14 | TRBJ1-6 | NA | NA | TRBV5-5 | TGTGCCAGCAGCTTCATCGGGGCCTATTCACCCCTCCACTTT | CASSFIGAYSPLHF
14 | TRBJ2-3 | NA | NA | TRBV6-5 | TGTGCCAGCAGTCGACAGTCGCTCACAGATACGCAGTATTTT | CASSRQSLTDTQYF
16 | TRBJ2-7 | NA | NA | TRBV6-1 | TGTGCCAGCAGTGAATGGGCCAGGCAGGCAGTAGACGAGCAGTACTTC | CASSEWARQAVDEQYF
15 | TRBJ1-1 | NA | NA | TRBV11-2 | TGTGCCAGCAGCTTCCCCGCGGGACTCCCAAGTGGCGCTTTCTTT | CASSFPAGLPSGAFF
15 | TRBJ1-4 | NA | NA | TRBV6-5 | TGTGCCAGCAGTCCTGCGGTCCGGACAAATGAAAAACTGTTTTTT | CASSPAVRTNEKLFF
13 | TRBJ2-1 | once | NA | TRBV7-9 | TGTGCCAGCAGCGGATGGGGGACCGCTGGGTGGTTCTTC | CASSGWGTAGWFF
14 | TRBJ1-1 | NA | NA | TRBV11-2 | TGTGCCAGCAGCTTAGGGCAGGGCAACACTGAAGCTTTCTTT | CASSLGQGNTEAFF
16 | TRBJ1-2 | NA | NA | TRBV5-6 | TGTGCCAGCAGCTTGGTTGGACAGAAATCTTTCTATGGCTACACCTTC | CASSLVGQKSFYGYTF
14 | TRBJ1-1 | NA | NA | TRBV7-2 | TGTGCCAGCAGCTTAGGTTGGGGTGTGACTGAAGCTTTCTTT | CASSLGWGVTEAFF
12 | TRBJ2-7 | few | NA | TRBV18 | TGTGCCAGCTCACCGGGCTCCTACGAGCAGTACTTC | CASSPGSYEQYF
15 | TRBJ2-5 | NA | TRBD1 | TRBV7-6 | TGTGCCAGCAGCTTACAAGGACAGGGAGGAGAGACCCAGTACTTC | CASSLQGQGGETQYF
14 | TRBJ2-3 | NA | TRBD2 | TRBV11-3 | TGTGCCAGCAGCCCGTCTCGGGGGGAAGATACGCAGTATTTT | CASSPSRGEDTQYF
13 | TRBJ1-1 | NA | TRBD1 | TRBV19 | TGTGCCAGTAGTTTCGCCCCCCGGACAGGAGCTTTCTTT | CASSFAPRTGAFF